This record covers a single TCR beta chain. Antigen specificity is unknown. This entry is derived from a study of shared clonotypes between healthy human individuals. Using immunoSEQ multiplex PCR, the repertoire was profiled, and TCRdb retains in-frame clones only, with some absent. There are 1,400,000 or so clones in the sample; about 98.5% occur only once, and around 0.33% lies in the top ten. Points from the study as a whole: Relative to clonotypes present in all four donors, those not shared had lower generation probabilities. At large depth, rarefaction still showed sorted-subset sequencing to be incomplete.

Source material: naive CD4+ T cells sorted from blood. Noted subset: CD45RA+ positively selected. The source is a man under 40 in good health.

The CDR3 sequence: CASSSHTKNIQYF. In DNA form, the CDR3 reads TGTGCCAGCAGTTCCCACACCAAAAACATTCAGTACTTC. The chain recombines TRBV27 with TRBJ2-4, with no clear D. Deletions cut 4 bases from V and 2 bases from J, with 6 bases between. The CDR3 has 13 amino acids. Germline CDR1 MNHEY, CDR2 SMNVEV (reference sequence).